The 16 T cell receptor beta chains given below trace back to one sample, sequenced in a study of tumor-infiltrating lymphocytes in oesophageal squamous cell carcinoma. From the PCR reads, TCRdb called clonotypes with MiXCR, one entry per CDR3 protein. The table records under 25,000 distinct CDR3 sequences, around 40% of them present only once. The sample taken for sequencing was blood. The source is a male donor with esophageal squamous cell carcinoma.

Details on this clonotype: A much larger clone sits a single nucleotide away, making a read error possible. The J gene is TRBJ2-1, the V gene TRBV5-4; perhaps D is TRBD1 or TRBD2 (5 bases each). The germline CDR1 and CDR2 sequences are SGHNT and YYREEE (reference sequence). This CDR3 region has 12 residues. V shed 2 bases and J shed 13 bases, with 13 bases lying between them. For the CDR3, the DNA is TGTGCCAGCAGCTTAGGCGTAGGGACCCAGTTCTTC. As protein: CASSLGVGTQFF.

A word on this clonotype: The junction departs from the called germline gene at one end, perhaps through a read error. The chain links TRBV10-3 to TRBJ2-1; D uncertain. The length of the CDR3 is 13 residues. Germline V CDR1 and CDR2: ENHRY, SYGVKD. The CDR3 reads CAISEPYQETRYF. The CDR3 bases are TGTGCCATCAGTGAGCCCTATCAAGAGACCCGGTACTTC.

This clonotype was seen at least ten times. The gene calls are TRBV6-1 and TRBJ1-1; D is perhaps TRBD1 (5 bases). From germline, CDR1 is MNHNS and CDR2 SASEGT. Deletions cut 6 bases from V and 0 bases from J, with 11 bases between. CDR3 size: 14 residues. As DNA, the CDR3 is TGTGCCAGCAGGAGACAGAGCATGAACACTGAAGCTTTCTTT. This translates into CASRRQSMNTEAFF.

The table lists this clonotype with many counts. As DNA, the CDR3 is TGTGCCAGCAGTTACTCCGGGACAGACTACGAGCAGTACTTC. Amino acid sequence: CASSYSGTDYEQYF. The chain is built from TRBV6-6 and TRBJ1-6, with 7 bases matching TRBD1. The J call may be incorrect, as the DNA end agrees better with TRBJ2-7. CDR1 is MNHNY, CDR2 SVGAGI, per germline (reference sequence). This CDR3 is built from 14 residues.

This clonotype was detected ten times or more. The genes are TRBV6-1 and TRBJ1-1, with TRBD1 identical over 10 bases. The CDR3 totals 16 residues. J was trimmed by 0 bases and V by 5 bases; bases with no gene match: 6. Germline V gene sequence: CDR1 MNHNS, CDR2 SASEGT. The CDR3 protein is CASSLRQGAVNTEAFF. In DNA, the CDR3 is TGTGCCAGCAGTCTCCGACAGGGGGCGGTGAACACTGAAGCTTTCTTT.

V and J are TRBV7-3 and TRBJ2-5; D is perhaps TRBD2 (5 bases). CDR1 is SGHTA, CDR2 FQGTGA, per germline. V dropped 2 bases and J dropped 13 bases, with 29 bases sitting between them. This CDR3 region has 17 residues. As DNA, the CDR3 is TGTGCCAGCAGCTTATCGGGGTTTAGCTCGAACACCGGGGAGCTGTACTTC. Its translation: CASSLSGFSSNTGELYF.

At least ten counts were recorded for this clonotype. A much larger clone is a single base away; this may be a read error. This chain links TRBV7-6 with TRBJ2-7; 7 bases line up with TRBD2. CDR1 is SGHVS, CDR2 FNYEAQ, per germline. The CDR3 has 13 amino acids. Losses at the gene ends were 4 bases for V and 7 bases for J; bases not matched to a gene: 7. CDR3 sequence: CASSWGGVNEQYF. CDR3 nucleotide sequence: TGTGCCAGCAGCTGGGGGGGGGTGAATGAGCAGTACTTC.

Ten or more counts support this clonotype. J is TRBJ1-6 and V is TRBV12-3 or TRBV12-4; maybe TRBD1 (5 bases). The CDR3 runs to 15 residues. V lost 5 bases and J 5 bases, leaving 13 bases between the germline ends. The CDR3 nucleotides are TGTGCCAGCAGTCGTGGGACGGGGAATAATTCACCCCTCCACTTT. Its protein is CASSRGTGNNSPLHF.

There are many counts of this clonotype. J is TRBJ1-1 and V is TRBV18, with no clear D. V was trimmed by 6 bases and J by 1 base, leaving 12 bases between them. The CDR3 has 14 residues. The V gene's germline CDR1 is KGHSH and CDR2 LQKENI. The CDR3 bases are TGTGCCAGCTCCTTAAACCAGGAGAACACTGAAGCTTTCTTT. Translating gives CASSLNQENTEAFF.

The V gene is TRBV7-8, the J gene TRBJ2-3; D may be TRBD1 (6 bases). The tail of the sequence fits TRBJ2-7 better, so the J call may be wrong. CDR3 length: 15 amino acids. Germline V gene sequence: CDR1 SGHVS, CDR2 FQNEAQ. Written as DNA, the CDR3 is TGTGCCAGCACCATGAGGGCAGGGGCATCCTACGAGCAGTACTTC. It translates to CASTMRAGASYEQYF.

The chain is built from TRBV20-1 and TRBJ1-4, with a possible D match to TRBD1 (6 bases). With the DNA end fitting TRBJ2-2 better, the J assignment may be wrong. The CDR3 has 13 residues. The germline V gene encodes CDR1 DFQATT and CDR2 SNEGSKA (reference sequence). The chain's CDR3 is CSVDRMNTGELFF. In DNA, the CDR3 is TGCAGTGTCGACAGGATGAACACCGGGGAGCTGTTTTTT.

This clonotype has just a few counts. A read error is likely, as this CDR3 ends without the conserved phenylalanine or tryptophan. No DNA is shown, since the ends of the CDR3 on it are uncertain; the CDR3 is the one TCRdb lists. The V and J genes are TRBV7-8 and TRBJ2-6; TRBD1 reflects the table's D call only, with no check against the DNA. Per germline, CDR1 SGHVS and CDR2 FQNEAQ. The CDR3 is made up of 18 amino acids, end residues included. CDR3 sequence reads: CASSFYATGKYNEQFFGA.

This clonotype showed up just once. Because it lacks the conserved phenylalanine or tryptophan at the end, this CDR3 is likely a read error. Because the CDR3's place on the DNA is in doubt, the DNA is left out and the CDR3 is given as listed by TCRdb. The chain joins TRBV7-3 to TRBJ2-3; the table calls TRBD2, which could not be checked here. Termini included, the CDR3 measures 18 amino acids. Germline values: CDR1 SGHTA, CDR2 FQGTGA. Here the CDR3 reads CASSYPPSGVGMSSSSVR.

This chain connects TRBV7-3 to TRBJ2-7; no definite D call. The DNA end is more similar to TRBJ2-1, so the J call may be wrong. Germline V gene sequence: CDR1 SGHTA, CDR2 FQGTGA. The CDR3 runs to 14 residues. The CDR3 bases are TGTGCCAGCAGCCAAGGCTTCATTTACAATGAGCAGTTCTTC. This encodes CASSQGFIYNEQFF.

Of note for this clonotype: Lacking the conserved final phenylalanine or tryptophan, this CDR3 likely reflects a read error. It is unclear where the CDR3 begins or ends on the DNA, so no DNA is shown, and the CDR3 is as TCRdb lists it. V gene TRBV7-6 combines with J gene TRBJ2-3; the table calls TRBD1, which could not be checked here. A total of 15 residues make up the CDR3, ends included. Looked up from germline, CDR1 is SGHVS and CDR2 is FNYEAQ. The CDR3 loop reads CASSLAGGETQYFGS.

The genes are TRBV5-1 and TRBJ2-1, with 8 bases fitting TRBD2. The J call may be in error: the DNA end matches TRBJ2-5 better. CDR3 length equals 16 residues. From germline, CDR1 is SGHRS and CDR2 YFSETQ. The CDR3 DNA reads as TGCGCCAGCAGCTTGTCCGGGACTAGGGGACAAGAGACCCAGTACTTC. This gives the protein CASSLSGTRGQETQYF.